The source of this T cell receptor beta chain is a study of breast tumors, draining lymph nodes, adjacent tissues. V was cut by 7 bases and J by 3 bases, with 17 bases left in between. There are 15 residues in the CDR3. The germline V gene encodes CDR1 MNHEY and CDR2 SVGAGI. TCRdb reprocessed the multiplex PCR reads with MiXCR, giving one entry per CDR3 protein. Found here are 200,000 to 250,000 distinct CDR3 sequences, less than 40% of them singletons; the top ten hold 3% to 4.5%. General study findings and limits: The data were judged consistent with most tumor T cells coming from lymph node and expanding in tumor.

Axillary draining lymph nodes of breast cancer patients supplied the node samples. This clonotype was detected ten times or more. Its antigen remains unidentified. The chain joins TRBV6-5 to TRBJ2-3, with D tentatively TRBD2 (6 bases). This TCR came from a female donor with breast cancer. Some clones in this sample may be carry-over from other donors' samples. Sequencing was performed on axillary lymph node tissue. This CDR3 is CASMAGRTGTDTQYF. The CDR3 coding sequence is TGTGCCAGCATGGCGGGGCGGACCGGGACAGATACGCAGTATTTT.